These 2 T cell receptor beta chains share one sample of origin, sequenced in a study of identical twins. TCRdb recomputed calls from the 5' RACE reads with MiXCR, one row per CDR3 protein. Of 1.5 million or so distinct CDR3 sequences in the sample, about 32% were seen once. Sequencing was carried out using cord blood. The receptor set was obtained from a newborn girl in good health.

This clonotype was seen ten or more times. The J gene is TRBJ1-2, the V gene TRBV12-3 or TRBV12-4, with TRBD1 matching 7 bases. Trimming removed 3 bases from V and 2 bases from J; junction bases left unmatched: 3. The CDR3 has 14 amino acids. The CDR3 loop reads CASSLGRGNYGYTF. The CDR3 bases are TGTGCCAGCAGTTTGGGCAGGGGGAACTATGGCTACACCTTC.

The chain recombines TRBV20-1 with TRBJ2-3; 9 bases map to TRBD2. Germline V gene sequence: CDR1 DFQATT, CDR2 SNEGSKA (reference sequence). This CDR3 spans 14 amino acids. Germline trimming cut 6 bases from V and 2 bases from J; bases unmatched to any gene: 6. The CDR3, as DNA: TGCAGTGCCCCCTCTAGCGGGAACACAGATACGCAGTATTTT. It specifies CSAPSSGNTDTQYF.